The 15 T cell receptor beta chains given below trace back to one sample, sequenced in a study of OX40 agonist ivuxolimab in advanced cancers. Produced via immunoSEQ multiplex PCR; TCRdb's table is partial and in-frame only. In the table there are 85,000 to 100,000 clones, around 94% of which are singletons. Source: CD4+ or CD8+ T cells sorted from blood, taken in a trial of the OX40 agonist ivuxolimab. Every receptor here comes from an adult with an advanced solid tumor such as melanoma, head and neck, liver or kidney cancer.

The chain recombines TRBV27 with TRBJ2-7; 8 bases match TRBD2. CDR3 length equals 16 residues. V dropped 4 bases and J dropped 1; count of bases not matched to a gene: 9. Germline V CDR1 and CDR2: MNHEY, SMNVEV (reference sequence). The CDR3 nucleotides read TGTGCCAGCAGTTCGCCGCTAGCGGGTGGATCCTACGAGCAGTACTTC. It specifies CASSSPLAGGSYEQYF.

J is TRBJ2-5 and V is TRBV6-6; weak D call: TRBD1 (5 bases). Germline lookup yields CDR1 MNHNY and CDR2 SVGAGI (reference sequence). This CDR3 has 16 amino acids. Trimming shortened V by 2 bases and J by 1 base, and 14 bases separated the two germline ends. The CDR3 sequence: CASSYVPDSFQETQYF. The DNA of the CDR3 is TGTGCCAGCAGTTACGTCCCAGACAGCTTCCAAGAGACCCAGTACTTC.

The rearrangement joins TRBV4-3 to TRBJ1-2; D is perhaps TRBD1 (5 bases). CDR3 length: 15 residues. With 3 bases removed from V and 2 bases from J, the gap between germline ends came to 13 bases. Germline CDR1 and CDR2: LGHNA and YSLEER. CDR3 nucleotides: TGCGCCAGCAGCCACGTTGGGACGGGGAACTATGGCTACACCTTC. Its translation: CASSHVGTGNYGYTF.

The chain uses TRBV28 and TRBJ1-6; D not certain. Germline CDR1 MDHEN, CDR2 SYDVKM. The CDR3 covers 15 residues. The V and J ends lost 7 bases and 8 bases respectively, with 18 bases between them. The CDR3: CASIMTPPRDSPLHF. The CDR3 DNA reads TGTGCCAGCATCATGACCCCTCCTAGGGATTCACCCCTCCACTTT.

This chain uses TRBV30 with TRBJ1-5; tentatively, D is TRBD1 (6 bases). This CDR3 spans 15 amino acids. Trimming removed 3 bases at V and 2 bases at J, with 14 bases between. In germline, CDR1 is GTSNPN, CDR2 SVGIG (reference sequence). The CDR3 DNA is TGTGCCTGGAGCCTAGGGGGGGACGGCAATCAGCCCCAGCATTTT. This gives the protein CAWSLGGDGNQPQHF.

V usage is TRBV28 and J usage is TRBJ1-5; D uncertain. Germline values: CDR1 MDHEN, CDR2 SYDVKM. The CDR3 loop spans 15 amino acids. V was shortened by 6 bases and J by 3 bases, with 15 bases between the two germline ends. CDR3 loop: CASSTPSGPNQPQHF. DNA for the CDR3: TGTGCCAGCAGCACCCCGTCGGGCCCCAATCAGCCCCAGCATTTT.

V is TRBV6-5 and J is TRBJ1-2; the match to TRBD1 covers 9 bases. This CDR3 is built from 15 residues. V dropped 0 bases and J dropped 4; count of bases not matched to a gene: 3. Germline V lookup: CDR1 MNHEY, CDR2 SVGAGI. CDR3 bases: TGTGCCAGCAGTTACTCGGGGACAGGGACCTATGGCTACACCTTC. Translating gives CASSYSGTGTYGYTF.

This clone was seen only once. The chain couples TRBV6-6 to TRBJ1-3, with 8 bases that match TRBD1. The germline CDR1 and CDR2 sequences are MNHNY and SVGAGI (reference sequence). CDR3 length equals 16 residues. With 5 bases clipped from V and 3 bases from J, the junction kept 9 bases outside the gene matches. This CDR3 is CASSKPQGAHGNTIYF. CDR3 coding DNA: TGTGCCAGCAGTAAACCTCAGGGGGCGCATGGAAACACCATATATTTT.

The chain has TRBV27 and TRBJ1-2, with 10 bases matching TRBD1. CDR1 and CDR2 from the germline V gene are MNHEY and SMNVEV (reference sequence). Trimming cost V 4 bases and J 3 bases; bases outside gene matches: 5. The CDR3 runs 15 residues. CDR3 sequence: CASSSYGQGDYGYTF. The CDR3 nucleotides read TGTGCCAGCAGTTCCTACGGACAGGGGGACTATGGCTACACCTTC.

V gene TRBV9 combines with J gene TRBJ1-4; D is unresolved. The length of the CDR3 is 13 residues. V was shortened by 0 bases and J by 8 bases, with 8 bases between the two germline ends. CDR1 is SGDLS and CDR2 is YYNGEE in the germline V gene. The CDR3 is CASSVAVGEKLFF. The DNA for the CDR3 is TGTGCCAGCAGCGTAGCGGTGGGAGAAAAACTGTTTTTT.

The rearrangement joins TRBV19 to TRBJ1-2; 9 positions match TRBD1. CDR3 length: 14 amino acids. Germline V gene lookup returns CDR1 LNHDA and CDR2 SQIVND (reference sequence). V lost 3 bases, J lost 7 bases, and 6 bases stayed unmatched. CDR3 sequence (DNA): TGTGCCAGTAGTATCGGACAGGGGCCCGGTGGCTACACCTTC. Translated, it gives CASSIGQGPGGYTF.

The gene calls are TRBV5-1 and TRBJ2-7; possible D gene TRBD2, 5 bases. Germline assignment: CDR1 SGHRS and CDR2 YFSETQ. This CDR3 contains 12 residues. Trimming removed 0 bases at V and 5 bases at J, with 6 bases between. CDR3: CASSLAGNEQYF. The CDR3 DNA reads TGCGCCAGCAGCTTGGCCGGGAACGAGCAGTACTTC.

This sequence joins TRBV28 and TRBJ1-5; D perhaps matches TRBD1 (5 bases). CDR1 is MDHEN, CDR2 SYDVKM, per germline. Trimming cost V 1 base and J 5 bases, with 12 bases left between them. The CDR3 runs to 15 residues. This CDR3 reads CASSLSRVGDQPQHF. The CDR3 DNA sequence: TGTGCCAGCAGTTTATCGAGGGTAGGGGATCAGCCCCAGCATTTT.

The chain joins TRBV30 to TRBJ1-3; D gene unclear. CDR1 and CDR2 (germline): GTSNPN, SVGIG (reference sequence). V shed 0 bases and J shed 0 bases, with 18 bases lying between them. The CDR3 has 18 residues. The CDR3 coding sequence is TGTGCCTGGAGTGTACAGTTGGACTTTTTACCCTCTGGAAACACCATATATTTT. Protein: CAWSVQLDFLPSGNTIYF.

The V and J genes are TRBV5-1 and TRBJ2-1; 16 bases map to TRBD2. V was pared by 5 bases and J by 4 bases, with 18 bases of the junction left unmatched. Looked up from germline, CDR1 is SGHRS and CDR2 is YFSETQ. This CDR3 has 21 amino acids. CDR3 residues: CASSYWGLAGGPNVVYNEQFF. The CDR3 DNA sequence: TGCGCCAGCAGTTACTGGGGACTAGCGGGAGGGCCCAATGTCGTATACAATGAGCAGTTCTTC.